This T cell receptor (beta chain) was obtained from a study of blood T cell repertoires in COVID-19. About the research overall: Researchers got acute and convalescent COVID-19 samples from the United States, Italy and Spain. PBMCs, B-cell-depleted T cells, or T cells provided the cDNA or gDNA that made up the material.

Germline V gene sequence: CDR1 GTSNPN, CDR2 SVGIG (reference sequence). The CDR3 length is 13 residues. V lost 4 bases, J lost 4 bases, and 4 bases stayed unmatched. In the original processing: How many nucleated cells were present was estimated from reference gene primer amplification. Sequencing used immunoSEQ multiplex PCR; TCRdb keeps in-frame clones, though not all of them. V, J and clone size were drawn from that table, and D and trimming were deduced from the DNA. The sample has some 230,000 clones; more than 80% are singletons. The sample consisted of peripheral blood. This chain connects TRBV30 to TRBJ2-5; 9 nucleotides align to TRBD2. The clonotype was recovered from a man younger than 40 who had recovered from COVID-19. The CDR3 reads CAWTSGGRETQYF. The CDR3 DNA sequence: TGTGCCTGGACGAGCGGGGGGCGAGAGACCCAGTACTTC.